What follows is one TCR beta chain and its context. Unique molecular identifiers were incorporated when the TCRbeta library was constructed. TCRdb passed the PCR reads through MiXCR, listing each CDR3 protein once. The table includes roughly 300,000 distinct CDR3 sequences, 10% detected once. The sample originates from a study of T-cell reconstitution after alpha-beta-depleted transplantation in children. Trimming at V came to 3 bases and at J to 4 bases, leaving 9 bases not matched to a gene. The CDR3 has 15 amino acids. From germline, CDR1 is SGHRS and CDR2 YFSETQ. This TCR was recovered from a human donor who donated a stem cell graft to a child with acute lymphoblastic leukemia. The chain couples TRBV5-1 to TRBJ2-5; 7 bases agree with TRBD1. Sequenced here: PBMCs from the stem cell graft donor, sampled from the stem cell graft. The CDR3 reads CASSSLTGSGETQYF. CDR3 nucleotide sequence: TGCGCCAGCAGCTCCTTGACAGGGAGCGGAGAGACCCAGTACTTC. The full variable domain, in which reference TRBV5-1 and TRBJ2-5 provide the parts outside the CDR3, is KAGVTQTPRYLIKTRGQQVTLSCSPISGHRSVSWYQQTPGQGLQFLFEYFSETQRNKGNFPGRFSGRQFSNSRSEMNVSTLELGDSALYLCASSSLTGSGETQYFGPGTRLLVL.